The source of this T cell receptor beta chain is a study of cytomegalovirus exposure and HLA in healthy donors. Study outcomes and limitations: In a later analysis, V- and J-gene trimming of beta chains associated with a DCLRE1C missense variant, replicated independently. A later analysis associated some 16,000 TCR beta sequences with HLA alleles at a 0.05 false discovery rate.

Primers included in the PCR were 60 Vbeta and 13 Jbeta primers. Method: immunoSEQ multiplex PCR; TCRdb's copy keeps in-frame clones and lacks some. The sample totals under 130,000 clones. Trimming took 5 bases from V and 5 from J, leaving 10 bases between them. The CDR3 has 12 amino acids. Germline values: CDR1 MNHEY, CDR2 SMNVEV (reference sequence). On this clone itself: Its antigen is not identified.

Source material: PBMCs. V and J are TRBV27 and TRBJ2-7; D gene unclear. The receptor's source is a man aged 35-49 years in good health and CMV-seronegative. CDR3 sequence: CASSLSGNEQYF. CDR3 coding DNA: TGTGCCAGCAGTCTCTCAGGCAACGAGCAGTACTTC.